These T cell receptor beta chains were read from a single sample in a study of molecular identifiers for immune sequencing clone quantification. TCRdb recomputed calls from the PCR reads with MiXCR, one row per CDR3 protein. Seen here are approximately 500,000 distinct CDR3 sequences, about 26% observed once, and the top ten hold 0.76%. Sequenced input: naive CD8+ T cells from blood, with Jurkat cell RNA spiked in. The origin of the receptors is a human donor in good health. Some libraries in this study had Jurkat cell RNA spiked in. The CDR3 runs from the conserved cysteine through the conserved F or W. D genes are given only for firm matches. Clone size, where shown, is once, few, many, or a class for clones that have expanded.

-	TRBV4-1	many	TRBJ2-7	TGCGCCAGCAGCCAAGCGCAACGGGGCTACGAGCAGTACTTC	CASSQAQRGYEQYF
-	TRBV1	many	TRBJ1-3	TGCACCAGCAGCCATGGAGAACTCTCTGGAAACACCATATATTTT	CTSSHGELSGNTIYF
-	TRBV4-3	-	TRBJ1-2	TGCGCCAGCAGCCAAAAGATAGCCGGGACACCTAACTATGGCTACACCTTC	CASSQKIAGTPNYGYTF
-	TRBV18	many	TRBJ2-3	TGTGCCAGCTCACCTATCGGCACCCTGCCAGATACGCAGTATTTT	CASSPIGTLPDTQYF
-	TRBV10-2	-	TRBJ2-1	TGCGCCAGTACCGGGCAGGGGAGGGGACCCTACAATGAGCAGTTCTTC	CASTGQGRGPYNEQFF
-	TRBV6-5	-	TRBJ2-2	TGTGCCAGCAGTCTTGGTGGTGGCGCCGGGGAGCTGTTTTTT	CASSLGGGAGELFF
-	TRBV6-2/TRBV6-3	-	TRBJ2-7	TGTGCCATTTCGCCGGGGATCGAGCAGTACTTC	CAISPGIEQYF
TRBD1	TRBV6-2/TRBV6-3	-	TRBJ1-5	TGTGCCAGCAGACCCAGGACAGGGGGCACTTATCAGCCCCAGCATTTT	CASRPRTGGTYQPQHF
-	TRBV30	-	TRBJ2-7	TGTGCCTGGAGTGTAAGGATCTTCGAGGGGCAGTACTTC	CAWSVRIFEGQYF
TRBD1	TRBV29-1	few	TRBJ1-2	TGCAGCGTGATCGGACAGGTCTATGGCTACACCTTC	CSVIGQVYGYTF
-	TRBV12-3/TRBV12-4	once	TRBJ1-1	TGTGCCAGCAGTTTCATCGAGGGTACTGAAGCTTTCTTT	CASSFIEGTEAFF
TRBD1	TRBV19	many	TRBJ2-7	TGTGCCAGTAGTTGGGGGACAGGGCCTAGCTACGAGCAGTACTTC	CASSWGTGPSYEQYF
TRBD2	TRBV7-2	many	TRBJ2-7	TGTGCCAGCAGCTTAACTAGCGGGGGGGCATACGAGCAGTACTTC	CASSLTSGGAYEQYF
-	TRBV5-1	-	TRBJ2-7	TGCGCCAGCAGCTTCCGCCAGCGCACCTACGAGCAGTACTTC	CASSFRQRTYEQYF
-	TRBV6-2/TRBV6-3	few	TRBJ2-1	TGTGCCAGCACGAGTCGGCTAGTGACCTACAATGAGCAGTTCTTC	CASTSRLVTYNEQFF
-	TRBV19	few	TRBJ2-7	TGTGCCAGTAGTATAGAGGCAGGGTACGAGCAGTACTTC	CASSIEAGYEQYF
TRBD2	TRBV7-9	-	TRBJ2-7	TGTGCCAGCAGCTTAGCGGGTAGCGGGGCCGACTCCTACGAGCAGTACTTC	CASSLAGSGADSYEQYF
-	TRBV20-1	-	TRBJ2-7	TGCAGTGCTAGGAGTGGCCATTCCTACGAGCAGTACTTC	CSARSGHSYEQYF